This T cell receptor beta chain was identified in a study of early T cells in non-severe SARS-CoV-2 infection. For the study at large: Unsorted whole-blood RNA was sequenced in bulk, leaving chains unpaired.

Unique molecular identifiers tagged individual cDNA molecules. MiXCR, run by TCRdb on the 5' RACE reads, gives a single entry per CDR3 protein. The table records roughly 24,000 distinct CDR3 sequences, 3.5% to 5.5% of them present only once. Germline V gene sequence: CDR1 GTSNPN, CDR2 SVGIG (reference sequence). This CDR3 comprises 14 residues. The V end lost 0 bases, the J end lost 5 bases, and 11 bases lay between the germline ends. This clonotype was picked up many times. Its antigen is not identified. Whole-study findings and limits: Matching against VDJdb likely underestimated virus-specific expansions, favoring anti-spike CD8.

Specimen: whole blood. This sequence was found in an adult who was a healthcare worker with PCR-confirmed SARS-CoV-2 infection or an uninfected control (not recorded which). The J gene is TRBJ2-1, the V gene TRBV30, with D unclear. CDR3 nucleotide sequence: TGTGCCTGGAGTGTCAAGAACCGGGACAATGAGCAGTTCTTC. Its protein product is CAWSVKNRDNEQFF.